This TCR beta chain was identified during a study of graft-versus-host responses after intestinal transplantation. About the research overall: Once they had received anti-thymocyte globulin induction, all recipients took tacrolimus and steroids for approximately three years. Whole-study findings and limits: Allografts of one patient group, those with graft-donor T cell macrochimerism, had high graft-versus-host to host-versus-graft clonal ratios. Among recipient marrow samples, GvH clones were found; some appeared first in ileum or blood.

A few counts support this clone. The antigen is unknown. TCRdb's table, derived via immunoSEQ multiplex PCR, lists solely in-frame clones and lacks some. The sample contains about 17,000 clones, around 79% of which appear only once. Intraepithelial and lamina propria lymphocytes were freed from processed graft tissue. The CDR3 runs 13 residues. V lost 5 bases to trimming and J lost 4 bases; unmatched junction nucleotides: 4. Looked up from germline, CDR1 is SGHVS and CDR2 is FQNEAQ. This clonotype was sampled from a human patient who received an intestinal transplant, so some T cells may come from the graft donor. The chain joins TRBV7-8 to TRBJ1-2; 7 positions agree with TRBD1. The specimen comprised ileum tissue, sampled approximately 61 weeks after intestinal transplant. CDR3 sequence reads: CASSPTGSYGYTF. CDR3 in DNA: TGTGCCAGCAGCCCGACAGGGAGCTATGGCTACACCTTC.